The 28 T cell receptor beta chains below all came from one sample that was sequenced in a study of blood T cell repertoires in COVID-19. Repertoires were generated with immunoSEQ multiplex PCR, while TCRdb's copy carries only in-frame clones and drops some. The data show over 100,000 clones, nearly 70% seen once. The sample taken for sequencing was peripheral blood. The receptors stem from a woman in her seventies with acute or convalescent COVID-19.

The chain couples TRBV5-8 to TRBJ2-3; 7 bases fit TRBD1. The length of the CDR3 is 16 residues. The germline gives CDR1 SGHTS, CDR2 YDEGEE. The V segment lost 3 bases and the J segment 3 bases; nucleotides outside the gene matches: 10. CDR3 loop: CASSSDRSISTDTQYF. The CDR3 nucleotides are TGTGCCAGCAGCTCGGACAGGAGTATTAGTACAGATACGCAGTATTTT.

CDR3 protein: CASSRGGWAGTGELFF. The DNA of the CDR3 is TGTGCCAGCAGCAGGGGTGGATGGGCGGGGACCGGGGAGCTGTTTTTT. The chain carries TRBV5-4 and TRBJ2-2, with D perhaps matching TRBD2 (6 bases). CDR1 SGHNT and CDR2 YYREEE come from the germline V gene (reference sequence). V gave up 4 bases and J gave up 5 bases, with 18 bases separating them. This CDR3 spans 16 amino acids.

The chain is built from TRBV3-1 (or the pseudogene TRBV3-2) and TRBJ2-7, with 12 bases that match TRBD2. V lost 4 bases and J lost 7; bases outside the gene matches: 8. In germline, CDR1 is LGHDT, CDR2 YNNKEL (reference sequence). The CDR3 contains 15 residues. CDR3 sequence reads: CASSPSLAGGREQYF. CDR3 DNA sequence: TGTGCCAGCAGCCCTTCACTAGCGGGAGGTCGTGAGCAGTACTTC.

This clone was observed a few times. The chain joins TRBV28 to TRBJ1-6; 7 bases match TRBD1. This CDR3 has 13 amino acids. J lost 13 bases, V lost 2 bases, and 5 bases had no gene match. CDR1 is MDHEN, CDR2 SYDVKM, per germline. CDR3 sequence: CASSLPTGTPLHF. In DNA, the CDR3 is TGTGCCAGCAGTTTACCGACAGGGACCCCCCTCCACTTT.

The chain is built from TRBV4-3 and TRBJ1-5; D is perhaps TRBD1 (5 bases). V was cut by 2 bases and J by 7 bases, with 15 bases left in between. The CDR3 has 15 amino acids. Germline lookup yields CDR1 LGHNA and CDR2 YSLEER. The CDR3 region has the DNA TGCGCCAGCAGCCAAACTTTTGGGGCACGGCAGCCCCAGCATTTT. This codes for CASSQTFGARQPQHF.

V usage is TRBV5-1 and J usage is TRBJ2-1, with TRBD2 matching over 9 bases. With V trimmed by 4 bases and J by 5 bases, 7 bases remained unmatched. From germline, CDR1 is SGHRS and CDR2 YFSETQ. The CDR3 spans 15 residues. The CDR3 DNA sequence: TGCGCCAGCAGCCCTAGCGGGACAGCTAACAATGAGCAGTTCTTC. Its translation is CASSPSGTANNEQFF.

The rearrangement joins TRBV2 to TRBJ2-7, with 11 bases matching TRBD2. The V gene end was trimmed by 6 bases and the J gene end by 2 bases; junction bases not matched to a gene: 0. There are 13 residues in the CDR3. The germline CDR1 and CDR2 sequences are SNHLY and FYNNEI. In DNA form, the CDR3 reads TGTGCCAGCAGGACTAGCGGGACCTACGAGCAGTACTTC. Residues: CASRTSGTYEQYF.

The V and J genes are TRBV23-1 and TRBJ1-2; D not certain. TRBV23-1 is assigned to the ORF class and has an uncertain function. V gave up 0 bases and J gave up 2 bases, with 7 bases separating them. The CDR3 runs 14 residues. DNA of the CDR3: TGCGCCAGCAGTCAATCGACTCTCAACTATGGCTACACCTTC. Translating it yields CASSQSTLNYGYTF.

V usage is TRBV24-1 and J usage is TRBJ2-1; 8 bases line up with TRBD2. Germline V gives CDR1 KGHDR, CDR2 SFDVKD. The V and J ends lost 7 bases and 9 bases, in that order; junction bases with no gene match: 13. CDR3 size: 15 residues. The CDR3 loop is CATSNPGGPGGEQFF. The CDR3 DNA sequence: TGTGCCACCAGCAACCCGGGAGGGCCAGGTGGTGAGCAGTTCTTC.

For the CDR3, the DNA is TGTGCCAGCTCCGCCGGACAGCTCACTGAAGCTTTCTTT. This sequence encodes CASSAGQLTEAFF. V is TRBV18 and J is TRBJ1-1, with D maybe TRBD1 (6 bases). CDR3 length: 13 residues. V was cut by 6 bases and J by 4 bases, with 12 bases left in between. Germline assignment: CDR1 KGHSH and CDR2 LQKENI.

The V call is TRBV5-1, the J call TRBJ2-7; a possible D gene is TRBD2 (6 bases). The CDR3 is 16 residues long. CDR1 and CDR2 from the germline V gene are SGHRS and YFSETQ. The V end was cut by 1 base, the J end by 1 base, with 15 bases between. Here the CDR3 DNA reads TGCGCCAGCAGCTTGTTGCGGGGCCCGACTTCCTACGAGCAGTACTTC. Its protein product is CASSLLRGPTSYEQYF.

This sequence joins TRBV7-2 and TRBJ1-5; 7 nucleotides match TRBD1. Germline V lookup: CDR1 SGHTA, CDR2 FQGNSA. The CDR3 is 15 residues long. Germline trimming cut 1 base from V and 4 bases from J; bases unmatched to any gene: 4. CDR3 amino acids: CASSLEQGGNQPQHF. CDR3 in DNA: TGTGCCAGCAGCTTAGAGCAGGGGGGTAATCAGCCCCAGCATTTT. Full variable domain (missing parts from reference TRBV7-2 and TRBJ1-5): GAGVSQSPSNKVTEKGKDVELRCDPISGHTALYWYRQSLGQGLEFLIYFQGNSAPDKSGLPSDRFSAERTGGSVSTLTIQRTQQEDSAVYLCASSLEQGGNQPQHFGDGTRLSIL.

V and J are TRBV10-3 and TRBJ2-1; a weak D match, TRBD2 (5 bases). This CDR3 region has 14 residues. With 6 bases removed from V and 0 bases from J, the gap between germline ends came to 9 bases. Germline CDR1 and CDR2: ENHRY and SYGVKD. This CDR3 reads CAIRGDSSYNEQFF. CDR3 nucleotide sequence: TGTGCCATCAGGGGAGACTCCTCCTACAATGAGCAGTTCTTC.

Only a few counts were recorded for this clone. J is TRBJ1-6 and V is TRBV5-4; D gene ambiguous. This CDR3 has 13 amino acids. CDR1 and CDR2 from the germline V gene are SGHNT and YYREEE (reference sequence). Trimming stripped 0 bases from V and 14 bases from J, with 12 bases between. CDR3 sequence: CASSLDSATSLHF. The CDR3 DNA reads as TGTGCCAGCAGCTTGGACTCTGCTACTTCCCTCCACTTT.

The sample holds one count of this clone. The CDR3 loop reads CASSPWTTTNYGYTF. The DNA for the CDR3 is TGTGCCAGCAGCCCCTGGACAACTACTAACTATGGCTACACCTTC. This chain uses TRBV5-4 with TRBJ1-2; D is perhaps TRBD1 (5 bases). CDR1 and CDR2 from the germline V gene are SGHNT and YYREEE (reference sequence). This CDR3 is built from 15 residues. Trimming took 4 bases from V and 0 from J, leaving 13 bases between them. The full variable domain, completed using reference TRBV5-4 and TRBJ1-2, is ETGVTQSPTHLIKTRGQQVTLRCSSQSGHNTVSWYQQALGQGPQFIFQYYREEENGRGNFPPRFSGLQFPNYSSELNVNALELDDSALYLCASSPWTTTNYGYTFGSGTRLTVV.

The V and J genes are TRBV4-3 and TRBJ1-5; a weak D match, TRBD1 (6 bases). In germline, CDR1 is LGHNA, CDR2 YSLEER. Trimming pared 4 bases from V and 3 bases from J, leaving 13 bases between. The CDR3 has 15 residues. The CDR3 loop reads CASSPSSGDNQPQHF. The CDR3 DNA reads TGCGCCAGCAGCCCAAGCTCAGGGGACAATCAGCCCCAGCATTTT.

V usage is TRBV7-3 and J usage is TRBJ2-3, with 8 positions matching TRBD2. This CDR3 has 14 residues. J gave up 7 bases and V 5 bases, and 8 bases lay outside the gene matches. CDR1 is SGHTA and CDR2 is FQGTGA in the germline V gene. CDR3 bases: TGTGCCAGCAGCCCTGGGAGCGGGAGCTATACGCAGTATTTT. It specifies CASSPGSGSYTQYF.

The chain's CDR3 is CASSSRTVGNTIYF. CDR3 sequence (DNA): TGTGCCAGCAGTTCACGGACAGTTGGAAACACCATATATTTT. V gene TRBV28 combines with J gene TRBJ1-3, with D tentatively TRBD1 (6 bases). Trimming left V 4 bases short and J 3 bases short, with 10 bases between. This CDR3 has 14 residues. CDR1 is MDHEN and CDR2 is SYDVKM in the germline V gene.

The chain carries TRBV7-9 and TRBJ2-5; 12 nucleotides line up with TRBD2. Germline CDR1 is SEHNR and CDR2 is FQNEAQ (reference sequence). Trimming took 5 bases from V and 1 from J; bases not matched to a gene: 2. There are 15 residues in the CDR3. This CDR3 is CASSQTSGGQETQYF. In nucleotides, the CDR3 is TGTGCCAGCAGCCAGACTAGCGGGGGCCAAGAGACCCAGTACTTC.

The chain links TRBV6-5 to TRBJ2-5; 10 bases align to TRBD1. From germline, CDR1 is MNHEY and CDR2 SVGAGI. The CDR3 length is 14 residues. The J segment lost 5 bases and the V segment lost 6 bases, leaving 6 bases of the junction unmatched. Here the CDR3 reads CASREDRGGETQYF. In nucleotides, the CDR3 is TGTGCCAGCAGGGAGGACAGGGGGGGGGAGACCCAGTACTTC.

V and J are TRBV30 and TRBJ2-7; maybe TRBD1 (5 bases). This CDR3 comprises 16 residues. V lost 1 base and J 1 base, leaving 17 bases between the germline ends. The germline gives CDR1 GTSNPN, CDR2 SVGIG (reference sequence). The CDR3 coding sequence is TGTGCCTGGAGTGCAGGGTGGACCTCTAGGTCCTACGAGCAGTACTTC. Its protein product is CAWSAGWTSRSYEQYF.

The gene calls are TRBV19 and TRBJ1-2; 7 nucleotides agree with TRBD1. The germline CDR1 and CDR2 sequences are LNHDA and SQIVND (reference sequence). The CDR3 covers 13 residues. CDR3 sequence: CARGQKDGYGYTF. The DNA of the CDR3 is TGTGCAAGGGGGCAAAAAGATGGGTATGGCTACACCTTC.

The chain employs TRBV5-4 and TRBJ2-7; 8 positions match TRBD2. Germline CDR1 reads SGHNT; CDR2 reads YYREEE (reference sequence). This CDR3 is built from 13 residues. The J segment lost 4 bases and the V segment lost 2 bases, leaving 2 bases of the junction unmatched. The CDR3 sequence: CASSFGGGYEQYF. The DNA for the CDR3 is TGTGCCAGCAGCTTTGGCGGGGGGTACGAGCAGTACTTC.

The sample holds a few counts of this clone. V usage is TRBV7-9 and J usage is TRBJ1-2, with no clear D. V was shortened by 3 bases and J by 7 bases, with 12 bases between the two germline ends. The germline V gene encodes CDR1 SEHNR and CDR2 FQNEAQ (reference sequence). The CDR3 is made up of 13 amino acids. CDR3 coding DNA: TGTGCCAGCAGCTTTGACGGAGGAGGTGGCTACACCTTC. As protein: CASSFDGGGGYTF.

The chain uses TRBV30 and TRBJ1-4; D remains unclear. The ends were cut back, 0 bases at V and 7 bases at J, with 12 bases in the middle. CDR1 and CDR2 (germline): GTSNPN, SVGIG (reference sequence). This CDR3 region has 14 residues. CDR3 bases: TGTGCCTGGAGTGTGAAGGGAGGTGGTGAAAAACTGTTTTTT. Its translation is CAWSVKGGGEKLFF.

V gene TRBV3-1 (or the pseudogene TRBV3-2) combines with J gene TRBJ2-3; a weak D match, TRBD2 (5 bases). Per germline, CDR1 LGHDT and CDR2 YNNKEL (reference sequence). The CDR3 contains 14 residues. V lost 4 bases, J lost 4 bases, and 12 bases lay in between. The DNA of the CDR3 is TGTGCCAGCAGCCCTACTAGGGCGGCAGATACGCAGTATTTT. Encoded protein: CASSPTRAADTQYF.

CDR3 bases: TGTGCCAGCAGTTTATCCAGGGGCGGCAATCAGCCCCAGCATTTT. Residues: CASSLSRGGNQPQHF. V usage is TRBV28 and J usage is TRBJ1-5, with D tentatively TRBD1 (6 bases). V lost 1 base and J 2 bases, leaving 9 bases between the germline ends. CDR1 is MDHEN and CDR2 is SYDVKM in the germline V gene. The CDR3 has 15 residues.

This clone was recorded a few times. The chain couples TRBV19 to TRBJ1-1; the match to TRBD1 covers 9 bases. This CDR3 has 16 amino acids. Germline CDR1 reads LNHDA; CDR2 reads SQIVND (reference sequence). With V trimmed by 5 bases and J by 0 bases, 7 bases remained unmatched. Written as DNA, the CDR3 is TGTGCCAGTAGTCTATGGACAGGGGACTTGAACACTGAAGCTTTCTTT. Translating gives CASSLWTGDLNTEAFF.